This T cell receptor beta chain was identified during a study of Ad26.COV2.S vaccination and SARS-CoV-2 variants. Study in general: Donor participated within the Ad26.COV2.S arm of the COV1001 trial. Intramuscular Ad26.COV2.S at 5x10^10 or 1x10^11 viral particles.

Sequencing used immunoSEQ multiplex PCR; TCRdb keeps in-frame clones, though not all of them. The sample includes roughly 320,000 clones, about 86% seen only once; the top ten take around 1.9%. The CDR3 contains 16 residues. CDR1 SGHDT and CDR2 YYEEEE come from the germline V gene. V gave up 5 bases and J gave up 3 bases; unmatched junction bases: 14. The sample's treatment: around 19 received Ad26.COV2.S at low or high dose, single or two shots; about 5 received placebo; per-sample allocation not given. The samples date from day 63 after the first vaccine or placebo injection. The J gene is TRBJ2-7, the V gene TRBV5-6; 7 bases match TRBD1. The receptor was derived from a person aged 18 to 59 who received the Ad26.COV2.S COVID-19 vaccine or a placebo. The sample in question was peripheral blood, obtained in a trial of Ad26.COV2.S vaccine versus placebo. The CDR3 coding sequence is TGTGCCAGCAGTTTACCTCCGGGACAGCCGTTCTACGAGCAGTACTTC. Protein sequence: CASSLPPGQPFYEQYF.